This is a list of T cell receptor beta chains from one sample in a study of T cell clones after liver transplantation. Libraries were prepared by immunoSEQ multiplex PCR; TCRdb keeps only in-frame clonotypes and omits some of them. The table includes 55,000 to 75,000 clones, 80% to 95% detected once. The specimen was CD4+ T cells from blood, collected less than 27 months after liver transplant. The receptor set was obtained from a human patient who received a liver transplant. These T cells may partly come from the graft donor. Both conserved end residues are trimmed from each CDR3.

cdr3_length	v_call	j_call	cdr3_aa
14	TRBV30	TRBJ1-5	AWSYPRGGNNQPQH
12	TRBV5-8	TRBJ2-7	ASNSRSVTYEQY
11	TRBV11-2	TRBJ2-1	ASSLDPSNEQF
13	TRBV7-2	TRBJ2-5	ASSLVSRGGETQY
13	TRBV18	TRBJ2-7	ASSPPRGGLYEQY
10	TRBV30	TRBJ2-5	AWSRQEGLEY
13	TRBV7-9	TRBJ2-5	ASSPLTGAGETQY
12	TRBV9	TRBJ2-3	ASSVTGGADTQY
10	TRBV27	TRBJ1-4	ASGTGGEKLF
14	TRBV6-4	TRBJ2-1	ASSDSVSLEYNEQF
12	TRBV9	TRBJ2-3	ASSVAGSTDTQY
12	TRBV18	TRBJ2-2	ASSPPARSGELF
14	TRBV27	TRBJ1-5	ASSFYLGGRVQPQH
10	TRBV6-5	TRBJ2-7	ATQGASAEQY
11	TRBV27	TRBJ1-1	ASRERGRTEAF
13	TRBV11-2	TRBJ1-1	ASSSGRGLNTEAF
12	TRBV30	TRBJ2-5	AWSGGGLQETQY
15	TRBV13	TRBJ2-3	ASSLGAGVVWEDTQY
13	TRBV11-1	TRBJ2-2	ASSTPTGGTGELF
14	TRBV7-7	TRBJ2-2	ASSPGQGARTGELF
11	TRBV15	TRBJ2-2	ATEGAVTGELF
13	TRBV7-8	TRBJ1-1	ASSPLEGLNTEAF
13	TRBV28	TRBJ1-2	ASSFTRSRSYGYT
10	TRBV5-1	TRBJ2-3	ASSWSTDTQY
12	TRBV4-1	TRBJ2-7	ASSQVESSYEQY
15	TRBV5-1	TRBJ1-4	ASSLGAHRGQREKLF
13	TRBV7-2	TRBJ2-7	ASSSRLAGGPEQY
16	TRBV28	TRBJ1-1	ASSLGWGSTQRNTEAF
11	TRBV4-3	TRBJ2-1	ASSPTGNNEQF
16	TRBV28	TRBJ1-2	ASRGEMGQGYIVYGYT
9	TRBV30	TRBJ2-3	AWRSPITQY
12	TRBV5-1	TRBJ2-7	ASSYGQGAGEQY
13	TRBV11-2	TRBJ2-7	ASSLDGHSTTEQY
10	TRBV5-1	TRBJ2-1	ASSLDTNEQF
12	TRBV2	TRBJ2-1	AAVRGRGYNEQF
10	TRBV15	TRBJ2-2	ATSREAGELF
13	TRBV5-1	TRBJ2-1	ASSLDGTGLNEQF
11	TRBV29-1	TRBJ2-4	SVRTGGLNIQY
13	TRBV14	TRBJ1-4	ASSPSPRLNEKLF
15	TRBV11-3	TRBJ2-1	ASSLVLAGVAINEQF
11	TRBV5-1	TRBJ2-5	ASSLSPQETQY
12	TRBV7-9	TRBJ2-1	ASSPPGLANEQF
12	TRBV7-9	TRBJ1-5	ASSRDRSNQPQH
9	TRBV19	TRBJ2-7	ASSEGREQY
13	TRBV7-9	TRBJ2-3	ASSLVIGGLDTQY
12	TRBV11-3	TRBJ1-1	ASSPQRGNTEAF
13	TRBV29-1	TRBJ2-1	SVEFTSGPDNEQF
8	TRBV20-1	TRBJ1-1	SVPRTEAF
11	TRBV19	TRBJ1-2	ASTTGPDYGYT
14	TRBV7-2	TRBJ1-5	ASSPKGTGANQPQH
13	TRBV5-6	TRBJ2-7	ASSPSHGRSVEQY
13	TRBV18	TRBJ2-7	ASSPGTRGTGEQY
12	TRBV10-3	TRBJ2-7	AISGRGGGEEQY
9	TRBV25-1	TRBJ2-3	ATTLAGVPY
10	TRBV28	TRBJ1-2	ASSLGGWGYT